This entry lists 4 T cell receptor beta chains sequenced from one sample in a study of prognosis after radiotherapy for stage I lung cancer. The TCR beta CDR3 region was amplified from genomic DNA, with two rounds of multiplex PCR being used for the amplification. Primers specific to each TRBV and TRBJ gene drove first-round PCR. Each CDR3 protein is one row after TCRdb ran MiXCR on the multiplex PCR reads. The table has tens of thousands of distinct CDR3 sequences, approximately 26% seen once. The material was PBMCs, obtained before or after stereotactic body radiation therapy (not recorded which). These receptors originate from a donor aged 50 or older with non-small cell lung cancer.

Regarding this clonotype: The missing conserved phenylalanine or tryptophan at the end of this CDR3 makes a read error likely. The chain carries TRBV20-1 and TRBJ2-7; 16 positions match TRBD2. The CDR3 has 21 residues. Germline lookup yields CDR1 DFQATT and CDR2 SNEGSKA (reference sequence). The CDR3 region is CSARDDTGTSGGAVASCEQYL. CDR3 DNA sequence: TGCAGTGCTAGAGACGACACTGGGACTAGCGGGGGGGCAGTGGCGTCCTGCGAGCAGTACTTA.

Note on this clonotype: It differs at one base from a far larger clone, so likely a read error. The chain has TRBV7-9 and TRBJ2-3; the D gene could be TRBD1 or TRBD2 (6 bases each). Germline V gene sequence: CDR1 SEHNR, CDR2 FQNEAQ (reference sequence). This CDR3 region has 17 residues. This CDR3 reads CPSSGRVPSKGADTQYF. As DNA, the CDR3 is TGTCCCAGCAGCGGGCGGGTCCCGTCCAAGGGGGCAGATACGCAGTATTTT.

This clonotype was picked up many times. The chain combines TRBV20-1 with TRBJ1-1; D gene unclear. Germline CDR1 is DFQATT and CDR2 is SNEGSKA (reference sequence). The CDR3 consists of 15 residues. V lost 0 bases, J lost 3 bases, and 14 bases lay in between. CDR3 region: CSARDLARSDTEAFF. CDR3 DNA sequence: TGCAGTGCTAGAGATCTCGCCAGGTCTGACACTGAAGCTTTCTTT.

This clonotype was picked up many times. The CDR3 DNA sequence: TGTGCCAGCAGTGCCACCAGTAACACTGAAGCTTTCTTT. This sequence encodes CASSATSNTEAFF. The rearrangement joins TRBV2 to TRBJ1-1; unclear D gene. Trimming cost V 4 bases and J 2 bases, with 8 bases left between them. Germline values: CDR1 SNHLY, CDR2 FYNNEI. The CDR3 spans 13 residues. The complete variable domain, with remaining parts taken from reference TRBV2 and TRBJ1-1, reads EPEVTQTPSHQVTQMGQEVILRCVPISNHLYFYWYRQILGQKVEFLVSFYNNEISEKSEIFDDQFSVERPDGSNFTLKIRSTKLEDSAMYFCASSATSNTEAFFGQGTRLTVV.